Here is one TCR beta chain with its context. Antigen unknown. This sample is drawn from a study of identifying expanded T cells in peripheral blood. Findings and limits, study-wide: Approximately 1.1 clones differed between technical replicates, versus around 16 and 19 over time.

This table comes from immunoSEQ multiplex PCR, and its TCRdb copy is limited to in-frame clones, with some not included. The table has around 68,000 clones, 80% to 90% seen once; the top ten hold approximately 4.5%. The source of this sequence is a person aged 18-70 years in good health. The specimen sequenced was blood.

In nucleotides, the CDR3 is TGCGCCAGCAGCCAAGGGGACCGGATTGGGGATACGCAGTATTTT. The encoded protein is CASSQGDRIGDTQYF. The V gene is TRBV4-1, the J gene TRBJ2-3; D is tentatively TRBD1 or TRBD2 (5 bases each). V lost 1 base to trimming and J lost 6 bases, with 14 bases between them. The length of the CDR3 is 15 residues. Per the germline V gene, CDR1 is MGHRA and CDR2 is YSYEKL.